This T cell receptor beta chain is drawn from a study of T cells after yellow fever vaccination. TCRdb processed the 5' RACE reads anew with MiXCR; each CDR3 protein has one entry. The table records about 580,000 distinct CDR3 sequences, less than 20% of them present only once. Germline V gene sequence: CDR1 SGHTA, CDR2 FQGNSA. CDR3 length: 14 residues. V was trimmed by 3 bases and J by 8 bases, leaving 14 bases between them. The sequencing used PBMCs, collected more than 4 days after the first yellow fever vaccination. This rearrangement joins TRBV7-2 to TRBJ2-1; D uncertain. The sequence was collected from a man younger than 30 who received the YFV17D yellow fever vaccine. The CDR3 nucleotides read TGTGCCAGCAGCTTTAGGCTCGATCTCGATGAGCAGTTCTTC. Amino acid sequence: CASSFRLDLDEQFF.